The sequence of this TCR beta chain was determined in a study of blood T cells in healthy people across ages. Each donor gave around 9.6 milliliters of peripheral blood. Sample-barcoded 5' priming and a J-beta primer mix drove a second PCR of 7 to 11 cycles. Each CDR3 protein gets one entry after TCRdb re-called the 5' RACE reads with MiXCR. The repertoire has fewer than 1,000,000 distinct CDR3 sequences, roughly 44% of them found once; the top ten carry roughly 19%. Only a few counts were recorded for this clonotype. Antigen specificity is unknown. General study points: With naive T cell percentage, TCR beta diversity showed a strong correlation.

This receptor was taken from a man aged 55 to 70 in good health. Material: blood.

CDR3 in amino acids: CATSPSGAGFGYGYTF. The CDR3, as DNA: TGTGCCACCAGCCCCAGCGGGGCAGGGTTCGGCTATGGCTACACCTTC. This chain connects TRBV15 to TRBJ1-2; D may be TRBD1 (5 bases). The CDR3 length is 16 residues. CDR1 and CDR2 (germline): LNHNV, YYDKDF (reference sequence). V lost 5 bases and J lost 4, with 20 bases in between.